The clone carrying this T cell receptor beta chain was recorded at least ten times. Its target is unknown. This sample was included in a study of T-cell reconstitution after alpha-beta-depleted transplantation in children. General observations from the study: The high TCRbeta diversity at day 60 in some patients came from surviving recipient T cells and thymic progenitors. One year post-transplant, T-cell counts and diversity were largely derived from T cells produced anew.

Germline lookup yields CDR1 ENHRY and CDR2 SYGVKD. With V trimmed by 0 bases and J by 5 bases, 15 bases remained unmatched. The CDR3 is 18 residues long. Unique molecular identifiers tagged the TCRbeta library. TCRdb processed the PCR reads anew with MiXCR; each CDR3 protein has one entry. The table has approximately 800,000 distinct CDR3 sequences, 16% seen once. This clonotype was sampled from a male patient between 5 and 17 years old who had a stem cell transplant for acute lymphoblastic leukemia, so the T cells may come from the graft donor. The chain links TRBV10-3 to TRBJ2-7, with 8 bases aligning to TRBD1. The source was PBMCs, mostly from graft donor cells, collected 360 days after TCRalphabeta/CD19-depleted stem cell transplant. In DNA form, the CDR3 reads TGTGCCATCAGTGAGTCGATAATGACAGGGGATTCATGGAACGAGCAGTACTTC. This gives the protein CAISESIMTGDSWNEQYF.